A selection of T cell receptor beta chains follows, all from one sample in a study of blood T cell repertoires in COVID-19. Method: immunoSEQ multiplex PCR; TCRdb's copy keeps in-frame clones and lacks some. The table shows 180,000 or so clones, with almost 85% occurring only once. Sequenced sample: PBMCs or T cells enriched from blood (not recorded which). All receptors derive from a man between 50 and 59 years old who had recovered from COVID-19. Each CDR3 is given with its conserved first and last residue. Each record gives: V gene, J gene, CDR3 protein.

v_call: TRBV4-1
j_call: TRBJ1-1
cdr3_aa: CASSQQGGAVDTEAFF

v_call: TRBV7-9
j_call: TRBJ1-1
cdr3_aa: CASSLGGGGAEAFF

v_call: TRBV15
j_call: TRBJ1-4
cdr3_aa: CATSPGTFNEKLFF

v_call: TRBV28
j_call: TRBJ2-7
cdr3_aa: CASSSGTGGLYEQYF

v_call: TRBV29-1
j_call: TRBJ2-7
cdr3_aa: CSVGTGPYEQYF

v_call: TRBV7-8
j_call: TRBJ2-3
cdr3_aa: CATYSGSISSDTQYF

v_call: TRBV7-8
j_call: TRBJ2-5
cdr3_aa: CASSQRRGNFGETQYF

v_call: TRBV9
j_call: TRBJ1-1
cdr3_aa: CASSVIETRDSEAFF

v_call: TRBV5-5
j_call: TRBJ2-2
cdr3_aa: CASSGWQGGTGELFF

v_call: TRBV24-1
j_call: TRBJ1-5
cdr3_aa: CATSDNRDRSVNQPQHF

v_call: TRBV28
j_call: TRBJ1-2
cdr3_aa: CASSLQQGANYGYTF

v_call: TRBV27
j_call: TRBJ2-7
cdr3_aa: CASSWDRTYEQYF

v_call: TRBV19
j_call: TRBJ2-7
cdr3_aa: CASSTNYYEQYF

v_call: TRBV27
j_call: TRBJ2-7
cdr3_aa: CASSLKVGSLSYEQYF

v_call: TRBV15
j_call: TRBJ2-2
cdr3_aa: CATRINQGGIADTGELFF

v_call: TRBV29-1
j_call: TRBJ1-1
cdr3_aa: CSVGNSLNTEAFF

v_call: TRBV28
j_call: TRBJ2-2
cdr3_aa: CASSFFPPRGGNAGELFF

v_call: TRBV19
j_call: TRBJ2-7
cdr3_aa: CASSVAFSYEQYF

v_call: TRBV5-6
j_call: TRBJ2-3
cdr3_aa: CASSSLAGTDTQYF

v_call: TRBV10-3
j_call: TRBJ1-5
cdr3_aa: CAISDVIQDQPQHF

v_call: TRBV20-1
j_call: TRBJ2-7
cdr3_aa: CSASQGYEQYF

v_call: TRBV7-2
j_call: TRBJ2-7
cdr3_aa: CASSLKRGPSYEQYF

v_call: TRBV7-2
j_call: TRBJ2-7
cdr3_aa: CASSLVGLPAGEQYF